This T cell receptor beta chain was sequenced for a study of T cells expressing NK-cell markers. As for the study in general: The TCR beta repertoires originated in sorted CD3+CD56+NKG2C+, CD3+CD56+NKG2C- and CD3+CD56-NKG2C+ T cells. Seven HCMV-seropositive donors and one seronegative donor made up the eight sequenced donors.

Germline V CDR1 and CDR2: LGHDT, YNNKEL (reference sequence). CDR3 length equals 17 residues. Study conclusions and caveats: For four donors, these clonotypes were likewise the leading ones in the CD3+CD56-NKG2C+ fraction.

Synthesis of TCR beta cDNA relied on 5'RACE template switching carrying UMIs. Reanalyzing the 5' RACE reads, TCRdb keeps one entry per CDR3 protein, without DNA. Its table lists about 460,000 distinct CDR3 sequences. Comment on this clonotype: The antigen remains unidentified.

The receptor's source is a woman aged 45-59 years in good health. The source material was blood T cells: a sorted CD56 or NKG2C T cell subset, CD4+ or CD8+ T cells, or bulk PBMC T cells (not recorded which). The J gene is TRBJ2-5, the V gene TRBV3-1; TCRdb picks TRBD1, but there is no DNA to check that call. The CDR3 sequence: CASSLLTGTGLQETQYF.